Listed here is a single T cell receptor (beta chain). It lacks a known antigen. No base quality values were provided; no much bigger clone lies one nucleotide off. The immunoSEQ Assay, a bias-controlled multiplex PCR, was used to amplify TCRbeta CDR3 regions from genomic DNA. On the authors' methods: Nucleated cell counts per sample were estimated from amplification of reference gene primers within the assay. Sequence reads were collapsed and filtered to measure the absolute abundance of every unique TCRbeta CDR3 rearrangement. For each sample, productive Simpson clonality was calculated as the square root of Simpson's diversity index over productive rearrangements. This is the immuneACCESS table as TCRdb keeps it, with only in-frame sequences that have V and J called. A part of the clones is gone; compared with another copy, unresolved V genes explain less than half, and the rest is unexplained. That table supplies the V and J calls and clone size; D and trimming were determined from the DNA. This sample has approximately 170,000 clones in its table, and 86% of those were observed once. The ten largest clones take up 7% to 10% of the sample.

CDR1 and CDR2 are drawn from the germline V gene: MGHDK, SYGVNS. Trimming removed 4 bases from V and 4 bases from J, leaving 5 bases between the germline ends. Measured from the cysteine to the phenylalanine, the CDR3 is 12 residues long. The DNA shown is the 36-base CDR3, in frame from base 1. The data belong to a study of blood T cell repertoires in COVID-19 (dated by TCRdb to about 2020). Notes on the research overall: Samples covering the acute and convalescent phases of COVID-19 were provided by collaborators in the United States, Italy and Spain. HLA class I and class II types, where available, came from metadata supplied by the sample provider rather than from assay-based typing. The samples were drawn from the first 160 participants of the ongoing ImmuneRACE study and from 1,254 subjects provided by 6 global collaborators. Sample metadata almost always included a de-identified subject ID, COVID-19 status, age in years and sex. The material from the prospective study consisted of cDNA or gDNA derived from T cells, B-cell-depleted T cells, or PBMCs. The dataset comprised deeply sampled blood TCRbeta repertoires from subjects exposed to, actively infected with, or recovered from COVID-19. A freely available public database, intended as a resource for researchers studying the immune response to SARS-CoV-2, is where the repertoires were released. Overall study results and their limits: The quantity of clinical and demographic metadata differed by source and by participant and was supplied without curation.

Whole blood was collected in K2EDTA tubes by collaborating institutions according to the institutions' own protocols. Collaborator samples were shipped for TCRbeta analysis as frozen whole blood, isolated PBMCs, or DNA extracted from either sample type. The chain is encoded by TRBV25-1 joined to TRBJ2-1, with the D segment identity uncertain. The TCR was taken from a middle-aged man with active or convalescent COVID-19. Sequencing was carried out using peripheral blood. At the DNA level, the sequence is TGTGCCAGCAGTGGTAGTTACAATGAGCAGTTCTTC. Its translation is CASSGSYNEQFF.